This TCR beta chain is from a study of HIV-infected children after antiretroviral therapy interruption. About the research overall: EBV and CMV exposure was recorded in most children. Weeks 0, 12, interruption end (24 or 48), and about 3 years post-study gave interruption-arm samples.

This clonotype occurred many times. What it recognizes is unknown. The sample's treatment: PENTA 11 planned treatment interruption arm or continuous ART arm. Study-wide results and caveats: Naive CD4+ sequences overlapped less between time points once interruption began.

RNA-based 3' RACE libraries used unique molecular identifiers. TCRdb re-called the 3' RACE reads with MiXCR, one entry per CDR3 protein. The sample lists fewer than 100,000 distinct CDR3 sequences, less than 7% occurring once. V gave up 5 bases and J gave up 7 bases, with 12 bases separating them. The CDR3 has 13 residues. This clonotype was sampled from a pool of human donors with HIV. The rearrangement joins TRBV12-3 or TRBV12-4 to TRBJ1-5; weak D call: TRBD1 (6 bases). The sample here was CD45RA+ CD4+ T cells from PBMCs, pooled from several time points, taken from a donor given antiretroviral therapy, either interrupted or continuous. Subset: naive CD4+ CD45RA+ CD45RO- T cells. CDR3 in amino acids: CASSPNRAQPQHF. In DNA form, the CDR3 reads TGTGCCAGCAGTCCCAACAGGGCCCAGCCCCAGCATTTT.